Listed below are T cell receptor beta chains from one sample, sequenced in a study of vaccination and CD4 T cells after COVID-19. MiXCR, run by TCRdb on the PCR reads, gives a single entry per CDR3 protein. The sample contains approximately 16,000 distinct CDR3 sequences, 65% to 75% of which appear only once. Antigens of these TCRs are unknown. Material: CD4+ T cells from blood, cultured in vitro. The source of these receptors is a human donor who had recovered from COVID-19. Both conserved end residues are trimmed from each CDR3.

v_call: TRBV19; j_call: TRBJ1-2; cdr3_aa: ASRRSRGGSGYT
v_call: TRBV12-3/TRBV12-4; j_call: TRBJ2-1; cdr3_aa: ASSTTTGALEQF
v_call: TRBV7-2; j_call: TRBJ2-5; cdr3_aa: ASRGGRETQY
v_call: TRBV7-2; j_call: TRBJ1-1; cdr3_aa: ASSLYGMGWAEAF
v_call: TRBV6-2/TRBV6-3; j_call: TRBJ1-1; cdr3_aa: ASSRPPGQGEAF
v_call: TRBV6-5; j_call: TRBJ2-4; cdr3_aa: ASSYSGGNIQY
v_call: TRBV6-2/TRBV6-3; j_call: TRBJ1-6; cdr3_aa: ASSRTEPSSPLH
v_call: TRBV7-2; j_call: TRBJ2-1; cdr3_aa: ASSSGLALDEQF
v_call: TRBV6-5; j_call: TRBJ1-2; cdr3_aa: ASSYHGRSYGYT
v_call: TRBV12-3/TRBV12-4; j_call: TRBJ2-3; cdr3_aa: ASMPGLAADTQY
v_call: TRBV6-1; j_call: TRBJ1-2; cdr3_aa: ASSTRVDYGYT
v_call: TRBV7-9; j_call: TRBJ1-2; cdr3_aa: ASSLGDRSTNYGYT
v_call: TRBV20-1; j_call: TRBJ1-6; cdr3_aa: SAHYENVGQANSPLH
v_call: TRBV6-1; j_call: TRBJ1-5; cdr3_aa: ASTQTRWSNQPQH
v_call: TRBV10-1; j_call: TRBJ2-5; cdr3_aa: ASSPAEPGGETQY
v_call: TRBV7-6; j_call: TRBJ1-1; cdr3_aa: ASSLGGVTEAF
v_call: TRBV7-8; j_call: TRBJ2-2; cdr3_aa: ASSHRRAGELF
v_call: TRBV30; j_call: TRBJ2-3; cdr3_aa: AWSVSSGKGTQY
v_call: TRBV12-3/TRBV12-4; j_call: TRBJ1-2; cdr3_aa: ASNEGGVNYGYT
v_call: TRBV6-1; j_call: TRBJ2-7; cdr3_aa: ASTKRGTVSYEQY
v_call: TRBV7-3; j_call: TRBJ2-1; cdr3_aa: ASSQGWGGRPNEQF
v_call: TRBV7-2; j_call: TRBJ1-1; cdr3_aa: ASSLFRQRNTEAF
v_call: TRBV28; j_call: TRBJ1-2; cdr3_aa: ASSPGTGANYGYT
v_call: TRBV28; j_call: TRBJ1-1; cdr3_aa: ASSFAGGRRGAF
v_call: TRBV6-1; j_call: TRBJ2-5; cdr3_aa: ASSLHETQY
v_call: TRBV12-3/TRBV12-4; j_call: TRBJ1-5; cdr3_aa: ASRTSDGQPQH
v_call: TRBV24-1; j_call: TRBJ2-2; cdr3_aa: ATRGRVVTGELF
v_call: TRBV20-1; j_call: TRBJ2-7; cdr3_aa: SARVGTSGIPYEQY
v_call: TRBV19; j_call: TRBJ1-5; cdr3_aa: ASTPNPTQPQH
v_call: TRBV6-1; j_call: TRBJ1-1; cdr3_aa: ASSIWTEAF
v_call: TRBV7-2; j_call: TRBJ2-5; cdr3_aa: ASRRTSQETQY
v_call: TRBV15; j_call: TRBJ2-7; cdr3_aa: ATRRGQGVAYEQY
v_call: TRBV19; j_call: TRBJ2-1; cdr3_aa: ASSIAAGRLIYNEQF
v_call: TRBV7-9; j_call: TRBJ2-3; cdr3_aa: ASGDTQY
v_call: TRBV20-1; j_call: TRBJ1-2; cdr3_aa: SAGRQGNYGYT
v_call: TRBV15; j_call: TRBJ1-2; cdr3_aa: ATSRGSGARGYT
v_call: TRBV28; j_call: TRBJ1-6; cdr3_aa: ASNTGGGTPLH
v_call: TRBV7-2; j_call: TRBJ1-5; cdr3_aa: ASSLGQGNQPQH
v_call: TRBV7-9; j_call: TRBJ2-7; cdr3_aa: ASSLASGRVYEQY
v_call: TRBV7-2; j_call: TRBJ1-6; cdr3_aa: ASSWGPAFNSPLH
v_call: TRBV7-2; j_call: TRBJ1-3; cdr3_aa: ASSFKGERGLGGNTIY
v_call: TRBV7-9; j_call: -; cdr3_aa: ASSSPVRGPIEQY